Presented here are 8 T cell receptor beta chains from one specimen sequenced in a study of T cells in Graves' hyperthyroidism and ophthalmopathy. TCR beta CDR3 sequences were amplified from RNA transcripts. The TCR CDR3 first-round RT-PCR relied on the HTBI primer set. TCRdb recomputed calls from the multiplex PCR reads with MiXCR, one row per CDR3 protein. Among about 560,000 distinct CDR3 sequences listed, over 15% were seen once. Sequenced: blood. All receptors derive from a young woman with Graves' hyperthyroidism.

This clonotype turned up a few times. The V and J genes are TRBV7-3 and TRBJ1-2, with D maybe TRBD1 (6 bases). Deletions cut 5 bases from V and 2 bases from J, with 15 bases between. The CDR3 sequence is 15 residues long. CDR1 SGHTA and CDR2 FQGTGA come from the germline V gene. CDR3 in DNA: TGTGCCAGCAGCCTAAGACAGGAACTAAACTATGGCTACACCTTC. It specifies CASSLRQELNYGYTF.

This clonotype occurred a few times. CDR3 nucleotide sequence: TGTGCCAGCCTCACTCTAGCGGGAGCCGTCGGGGAGCTGTTTTTT. Encoded protein: CASLTLAGAVGELFF. The chain uses TRBV6-1 and TRBJ2-2, with TRBD2 matching 10 bases. The germline CDR1 and CDR2 sequences are MNHNS and SASEGT. V was pared by 8 bases and J by 7 bases, with 10 bases of the junction left unmatched. CDR3 length equals 15 residues.

The rearrangement uses TRBV28 and TRBJ1-2; a weak D match, TRBD1 (6 bases). V lost 5 bases, J lost 5 bases, and 15 bases lay in between. Germline CDR1 is MDHEN and CDR2 is SYDVKM. The length of the CDR3 is 14 residues. In DNA, the CDR3 is TGTGCCAGCAGTCCGCAGGGGCTACGTTATGGCTACACCTTC. Amino acids: CASSPQGLRYGYTF.

A few counts support this clonotype. The V and J genes are TRBV4-2 and TRBJ2-3; 9 nucleotides match TRBD1. In germline, CDR1 is LGHNA, CDR2 YNFKEQ. Trimming took 4 bases from V and 0 from J; bases not matched to a gene: 5. This CDR3 region has 16 residues. CDR3 in amino acids: CASSPGQGLSTDTQYF. DNA of the CDR3: TGTGCCAGCAGCCCGGGACAGGGTTTAAGCACAGATACGCAGTATTTT.

This clonotype was detected many times. This chain links TRBV20-1 with TRBJ1-1; 7 bases align to TRBD1. This CDR3 comprises 13 residues. Germline V lookup: CDR1 DFQATT, CDR2 SNEGSKA (reference sequence). Trimming took 3 bases from V and 3 from J; bases not matched to a gene: 4. CDR3 in amino acids: CSASPGGDTEAFF. CDR3 nucleotide sequence: TGCAGTGCTAGCCCAGGGGGGGACACTGAAGCTTTCTTT.

V usage is TRBV6-5 and J usage is TRBJ1-5; a weak D match, TRBD1 (5 bases). CDR3 length: 16 residues. CDR1 and CDR2 from the germline V gene are MNHEY and SVGAGI. Trimming removed 0 bases from V and 1 base from J, with 10 bases in between. CDR3 sequence (DNA): TGTGCCAGCAGTTACTCAGGGAGGGGAAGCAATCAGCCCCAGCATTTT. It encodes CASSYSGRGSNQPQHF.

This clonotype has a count of ten or more. The chain uses TRBV20-1 and TRBJ1-1; D is unclear. The V end was cut by 3 bases, the J end by 5 bases, with 13 bases between. The CDR3 sequence is 13 residues long. Germline CDR1 is DFQATT and CDR2 is SNEGSKA (reference sequence). The DNA for the CDR3 is TGCAGTGCTAGCACTGCACCGGGTACTGAAGCTTTCTTT. Amino acid sequence: CSASTAPGTEAFF.

The sample holds a few counts of this clonotype. This chain uses TRBV7-2 with TRBJ2-7; D gene ambiguous. Germline V gene data show CDR1 as SGHTA and CDR2 as FQGNSA. V gave up 1 base and J gave up 2 bases, with 15 bases separating them. The CDR3 sequence is 16 residues long. In DNA form, the CDR3 reads TGTGCCAGCAGCTTAGACATTTCACTACCCACCTACGAGCAGTACTTC. Translation: CASSLDISLPTYEQYF.